Here is one T cell receptor (beta chain) with its context. Its antigen remains undetermined. Base quality data are lacking; no much larger clone is found one base away. Other DNA sequences in the same sample also yield this CDR3. CD8 naive samples consisted of CD45RO-negative cells that were positively selected for CCR7, yielding a CD45RA+CCR7+ population without TemRA cells. The donors were healthy, HIV-negative adults who had no recently reported acute infections or vaccinations. Every donor was a Caucasian adult residing in Nashville, Tennessee, USA. Blood was collected by leukapheresis, and PBMCs were isolated by Ficoll-Histopaque density gradient centrifugation and then cryopreserved in liquid nitrogen vapor phase. Analytical flow cytometry was used to check the purity and quantity of each magnetically sorted T cell population. Genomic DNA was isolated from each sorted fraction and quantified by UV absorbance on a Nanodrop 2000c.

Using the deep immunoSEQ assay, TCR CDR3 regions were amplified from genomic DNA by multiplex PCR. For each cell subset, the extracted genomic DNA was distributed evenly across all wells of several immunoSEQ 96-well plates, and each plate served as one replicate. For sorted subsets, roughly 200 ng of genomic DNA, equivalent to 30,000 or so T cell genomes, went into each replicate PCR. The purified libraries were quantified using a Qubit 3.0 fluorometer, sized with a Bioanalyzer 2100, and then quantified again using the KAPA Library Quantification kit. Each immunoSEQ 96-well plate was sequenced on its own single-read 150-cycle Illumina NextSeq 550 flow cell. In the source study's methods: The immunoSEQ output contained only junctional sequences without quality scores, so filtering could not match that applied to full-length reads. Sequences were annotated with PyIR, a Python wrapper for IgBLAST v1.9, using IMGT germline references to assign V/J genes and CDR3. Reads were removed for weak V/J assignments (E-value above 1e-6), missing CDR3, stop codons, out-of-frame junctions, or ambiguous translated residues. V3J clonotypes were defined as sequences sharing an identical inferred V gene, J gene, and CDR3 amino acid sequence. Percentage overlap between repertoires was calculated by dividing the number of shared unique clonotypes by the size of the smaller repertoire. RTK rarefaction, the Chao1 estimator, and Recon v2.1 estimates of unobserved clonotypes were used to assess repertoire richness. Generation probabilities were computed with OLGA for all TCRbeta clonotypes obtained by the gDNA method from a few donors. In its TCRdb copy, this immuneACCESS table keeps in-frame sequences only and misses some clones. Where compared with another copy, unresolved V genes explain less than half of these, and the others have no known cause. Clone size and the V and J calls come from that table; the DNA yielded D and trimming. The sample profile shows approximately 2,200,000 clones; roughly 91% of them were found once. Of the sample, more than 1.5% falls within the top ten clones.

The data were obtained in a study of shared clonotypes between healthy human individuals (dated by TCRdb to about 2020). At the level of the whole study: The cohort comprised two women and a few men aged 18 to 49 years. The study deeply sequenced blood TCR repertoires of about 5 healthy adults to estimate repertoire size and the extent of clonotype sharing between individuals. Each donor's leukapheresis produced roughly between roughly 0.85 and 10 billion PBMCs. Different laboratories and diverse techniques were used to prepare libraries and sequence TCR repertoires, to increase sequencing depth and limit assay-specific biases. For each donor, CD4 naive and CD4 memory were each run on three plates, CD8 naive on two plates, and CD8 memory on one plate. Results the study describes overall, beyond this receptor: Compared with non-shared clonotypes, clonotypes shared by all four sorted-subset donors had higher generation probabilities. Sampling was restricted to blood, and TCR repertoires in tissue are likely to differ from TCR repertoires in blood. Estimated clonotype richness was generally larger for naive than for memory subsets. Pairwise subsampling led to the expectation that sequencing depth would affect the degree of clonotype sharing among donors. Sharing across several donors was observed for approximately 5% of naive CD4, about 4% of naive CD8, 2% to 2.5% of memory CD4, and less than 0.45% of memory CD8 clonotypes. Even with the large sequencing depth, rarefaction of the sorted-subset datasets indicated that sequencing was incomplete. The genetic and exposure-history diversity represented was limited by the small number of donors.

The CDR3 covers 13 residues, taking in both the cysteine and the phenylalanine. The CDR3 DNA has 39 bases and is translated from base 1. The V end loses 6 bases and the J end loses 6 bases, and a stretch of 12 bases separates them. Reading the germline V gene (reference sequence) gives CDR1 MNHEY and CDR2 SMNVEV. The chain links TRBV27 with TRBJ1-5; possibly the D gene is TRBD1, per 5 matching bases. The sequence was collected from a man between 18 and 35 years old in good health. Some clones in this sample may be carry-over from other donors' samples. Sequencing used naive CD8+ T cells from PBMCs. The cell subset or site label for this specimen denotes: CD45RA+CCR7+. The bases read TGTGCCAGCAGCCAAGGGGCGGGTCAGCCCCAGCATTTT. Translated, this is CASSQGAGQPQHF.